This entry lists 7 T cell receptor beta chains sequenced from one sample in a study of control samples from healthy donors and cancer patients (dated by TCRdb to the early 2020s). Library method: the immunoSEQ multiplex PCR assay. TCRdb's version of the immuneACCESS table is confined to in-frame rearrangements and falls short of the full clone set. An unresolved V gene accounts for under half of the shortfall where checked; the remainder is of unknown origin. A total of 150,000 or so clones appear in this sample, around 94% of them only once. The ten largest clones take up less than 15% of the sample. The specimen sequenced was blood. All receptors derive from a middle-aged man in good health.

The chain joins TRBV5-6 to TRBJ2-7; tentatively, D is TRBD1 (5 bases). Looked up from germline, CDR1 is SGHDT and CDR2 is YYEEEE. The CDR3 has 15 amino acids. V gave up 1 base and J gave up 5 bases, with 16 bases separating them. CDR3 coding DNA: TGTGCCAGCAGCTTGACTTCCTCAGGGTTCGACGAGCAGTACTTC. Its protein is CASSLTSSGFDEQYF.

This sequence joins TRBV6-5 and TRBJ1-1; unclear D gene. V dropped 4 bases and J dropped 6 bases, with 12 bases sitting between them. The CDR3 length is 13 residues. The germline gives CDR1 MNHEY, CDR2 SVGAGI. The CDR3 here is CASSLSITAEAFF. As DNA, the CDR3 is TGTGCCAGCAGTTTATCTATTACGGCTGAAGCTTTCTTT.

The CDR3 nucleotides are TGTGCCAGCAGCTTCGGTCAGGGGGCGAATTCACCCCTCCACTTT. This sequence encodes CASSFGQGANSPLHF. The rearrangement uses TRBV5-6 and TRBJ1-6, with 8 bases fitting TRBD1. Germline loops: CDR1 SGHDT, CDR2 YYEEEE. After removal of 2 bases from V and 7 bases from J, the junction contained 5 bases not matched to a gene. The CDR3 is 15 residues long.

The gene calls are TRBV5-1 and TRBJ2-3; D is unresolved. Germline CDR1 and CDR2: SGHRS and YFSETQ. The CDR3 spans 17 residues. V was shortened by 4 bases and J by 1 base, with 19 bases between the two germline ends. CDR3 nucleotide sequence: TGCGCCAGCAGCCCAAGTTCGGGCCTCCTGGGCACAGATACGCAGTATTTT. Its translation: CASSPSSGLLGTDTQYF.

CDR3 coding DNA: TGTGCCAGCAGTTCCAACAGGGGAACCATGAACACTGAAGCTTTCTTT. As protein: CASSSNRGTMNTEAFF. The chain recombines TRBV28 with TRBJ1-1, with TRBD1 identical over 7 bases. V was clipped by 4 bases and J by 0 bases; unmatched bases: 8. CDR1 MDHEN and CDR2 SYDVKM come from the germline V gene. The CDR3 totals 16 residues.

The V and J genes are TRBV18 and TRBJ2-1, with D tentatively TRBD2 (6 bases). The CDR3 runs 14 residues. In germline, CDR1 is KGHSH, CDR2 LQKENI. Trimming took off 3 bases at V and 5 bases at J, with 11 bases between the two ends. CDR3 sequence reads: CASSPAGPHNEQFF. Written as DNA, the CDR3 is TGTGCCAGCTCACCGGCGGGGCCCCACAATGAGCAGTTCTTC.

This CDR3 reads CASSPREFYGYTF. Written as DNA, the CDR3 is TGTGCCAGCAGCCCCCGCGAATTCTATGGCTACACCTTC. V is TRBV5-4 and J is TRBJ1-2; D uncertain. Trimming took off 4 bases at V and 4 bases at J, with 11 bases between the two ends. This CDR3 spans 13 amino acids. CDR1 SGHNT and CDR2 YYREEE come from the germline V gene (reference sequence).